This entry is about one T cell receptor beta chain. No antigen is known for it. Sequenced by immunoSEQ multiplex PCR; TCRdb stores in-frame clones only, minus some. The table shows over 200,000 clones, with around 90% occurring only once. The data stem from a study of cytomegalovirus exposure and HLA in healthy donors. General study results and limits: In vitro checks showed that three CMV-associated chains really do target CMV antigens. Altogether, around 160 TCR beta chains were recorded as cytomegalovirus-associated. The dataset shows that most TCR sequences were rare, while some public TCRs occurred in many donors.

The donors were part of the validation cohort of 120 subjects. That cohort was separate from the first cohort, which comprised several hundred subjects. Germline CDR1 and CDR2: SGHRS and YFSETQ. CDR3 length: 15 residues. Trimming cost V 0 bases and J 1 base, with 7 bases left between them. The sequence derives from a woman between 18 and 30 years old in good health and CMV-seropositive. The specimen was PBMCs. This chain connects TRBV5-1 to TRBJ2-2, with D uncertain. CDR3 region: CASSLVVGNTGELFF. The DNA of the CDR3 is TGCGCCAGCAGCTTGGTAGTCGGGAACACCGGGGAGCTGTTTTTT.